A single TCR beta chain is shown here with its context. Losses at the gene ends were 6 bases for V and 1 base for J; bases not matched to a gene: 8. Germline values: CDR1 SGHAT, CDR2 FQNNGV. This CDR3 spans 16 amino acids. This sample is drawn from a study of blood T cell repertoires in COVID-19. About the study: T cells, B-cell-depleted T cells, or PBMCs provided the cDNA or gDNA that served as material.

Original methodology: For nucleated cells, counts were estimated from reference gene primer amplification. Assay: immunoSEQ multiplex PCR; the TCRdb copy retains only in-frame clones and omits some. That table supplies the V and J calls and clone size; D and trimming were determined from the DNA. In the table there are 250,000 or so clones, around 87% of which are singletons. The rearrangement links TRBV11-2 to TRBJ1-4; 7 bases agree with TRBD1. Sequenced sample: peripheral blood. This TCR was sampled from a woman aged 35 to 49 who had recovered from COVID-19. The CDR3 protein is CASRGATGLTNEKLFF. The CDR3 coding sequence is TGTGCCAGCAGGGGAGCGACAGGGCTAACTAATGAAAAACTGTTTTTT.